The 14 T cell receptor beta chains presented below share a single source sample, sequenced in a study of blood T cell repertoires in COVID-19. Profiled with immunoSEQ multiplex PCR; TCRdb holds only in-frame clones, not every one. The repertoire holds 260,000 or so clones, with around 90% as singletons. Sequencing was carried out using peripheral blood. The receptors come from a young man with active or convalescent COVID-19.

This clone was recorded only once. An end of the junction differs from the germline gene, which may be a read error. The V gene is TRBV11-3, the J gene TRBJ1-1, with D possibly being TRBD1 (5 bases). Germline V gene data show CDR1 as SGHNT and CDR2 as YENEEA. This CDR3 comprises 13 residues. The CDR3 here is CASSFEGDTEAFF. In DNA, the CDR3 is TGCGCCAGCAGCTTTGAAGGGGACACTGAAGCTTTCTTT.

The chain uses TRBV5-4 and TRBJ2-3; D gene uncertain. There are 14 residues in the CDR3. Per germline, CDR1 SGHNT and CDR2 YYREEE (reference sequence). V was cut by 1 base and J by 1 base, with 7 bases left in between. CDR3 in DNA: TGTGCCAGCAGCTTGCGGTCGGGCACAGATACGCAGTATTTT. Translated, it gives CASSLRSGTDTQYF.

The chain carries TRBV6-6 and TRBJ2-1, with TRBD1 matching over 7 bases. Germline V gene sequence: CDR1 MNHNY, CDR2 SVGAGI (reference sequence). V was clipped by 3 bases and J by 6 bases; unmatched bases: 5. The CDR3 is 14 amino acids. The CDR3 region is CASSYSRDSNEQFF. In nucleotides, the CDR3 is TGTGCCAGCAGTTATAGCCGGGACAGCAATGAGCAGTTCTTC.

The chain joins TRBV27 to TRBJ2-5; 9 bases line up with TRBD2. V dropped 3 bases and J dropped 5; count of bases not matched to a gene: 7. This CDR3 spans 15 amino acids. Germline CDR1 is MNHEY and CDR2 is SMNVEV (reference sequence). The CDR3 loop reads CASSLGGGAEETQYF. As DNA, the CDR3 is TGTGCCAGCAGTTTGGGCGGGGGGGCCGAGGAGACCCAGTACTTC.

This clone was detected once. The chain uses TRBV18 and TRBJ1-6; 9 bases agree with TRBD1. V trimming: 3 bases; J trimming: 5 bases; junction bases outside the gene matches: 2. CDR1 is KGHSH, CDR2 LQKENI, per germline. CDR3 length equals 15 residues. Written as DNA, the CDR3 is TGTGCCAGCTCACCGGGGACAGGGAATAATTCACCCCTCCACTTT. Residues: CASSPGTGNNSPLHF. Drawing the rest from reference TRBV18 and TRBJ1-6, the complete variable domain is NAGVMQNPRHLVRRRGQEARLRCSPMKGHSHVYWYRQLPEEGLKFMVYLQKENIIDESGMPKERFSAEFPKEGPSILRIQQVVRGDSAAYFCASSPGTGNNSPLHFGNGTRLTVT.

This clone turned up a few times. The chain is built from TRBV5-1 and TRBJ1-2; 8 nucleotides agree with TRBD1. CDR3 length: 14 residues. Unmatched junction bases numbered 7, after V lost 4 bases and J lost 5 bases. Per germline, CDR1 SGHRS and CDR2 YFSETQ. CDR3 DNA: TGCGCCAGCAGCATCGACAGGGGTCTGTATGGCTACACCTTC. It codes for CASSIDRGLYGYTF. Looking up the rest from reference TRBV5-1 and TRBJ1-2 gives the full variable domain: KAGVTQTPRYLIKTRGQQVTLSCSPISGHRSVSWYQQTPGQGLQFLFEYFSETQRNKGNFPGRFSGRQFSNSRSEMNVSTLELGDSALYLCASSIDRGLYGYTFGSGTRLTVV.

The chain uses TRBV4-3 and TRBJ1-2; TRBD1 matches at 11 bases. The germline V gene has CDR1 LGHNA and CDR2 YSLEER. This CDR3 is built from 16 residues. The V gene end was trimmed by 5 bases and the J gene end by 6 bases; junction bases not matched to a gene: 11. The CDR3 DNA reads TGCGCCAGCAGCGGCCATATAGGACAGGGGGCTGATGGCTACACCTTC. Residues: CASSGHIGQGADGYTF.

DNA for the CDR3: TGTGCCACCAGCAGAGGGAGGGAAGGTCTTGAGCAGTACTTC. The encoded protein is CATSRGREGLEQYF. The chain combines TRBV15 with TRBJ2-7, with a possible D match to TRBD2 (6 bases). Trimming removed 1 base from V and 7 bases from J, with 14 bases in between. CDR1 is LNHNV, CDR2 YYDKDF, per germline (reference sequence). This CDR3 is 14 amino acids long.

This chain uses TRBV5-1 with TRBJ1-5; TRBD1 aligns across 7 bases. CDR1 SGHRS and CDR2 YFSETQ come from the germline V gene. CDR3 length: 14 amino acids. Trimming at V came to 5 bases and at J to 7 bases, leaving 9 bases not matched to a gene. The CDR3 bases are TGCGCCAGCAGTAGGGAGACAGGGATGCAGCCCCAGCATTTT. Amino acids: CASSRETGMQPQHF.

The V call is TRBV24-1, the J call TRBJ1-4; D gene uncertain. Germline assignment: CDR1 KGHDR and CDR2 SFDVKD. The CDR3 contains 13 residues. V gave up 9 bases and J gave up 7 bases, with 14 bases separating them. CDR3 loop: CATSAGLGEKLFF. CDR3 nucleotides: TGTGCCACCTCGGCGGGCTTGGGTGAAAAACTGTTTTTT.

The chain joins TRBV6-5 to TRBJ2-2; D is undetermined. Per the germline V gene, CDR1 is MNHEY and CDR2 is SVGAGI. The CDR3 is 14 residues long. The V gene lost 0 bases and the J gene lost 4 bases, with 6 bases spanning the gap. The CDR3 here is CASSYSGSTGELFF. CDR3 bases: TGTGCCAGCAGTTACTCGGGCAGCACCGGGGAGCTGTTTTTT.

This clone was seen only once. The chain combines TRBV9 with TRBJ2-7; D unclear. This CDR3 region has 15 residues. The ends were cut back, 0 bases at V and 0 bases at J, with 10 bases in the middle. CDR1 is SGDLS, CDR2 YYNGEE, per germline. The CDR3 DNA reads TGTGCCAGCAGCGTAGGAACAGCCGCCTCCTACGAGCAGTACTTC. Protein: CASSVGTAASYEQYF.

The chain carries TRBV11-2 and TRBJ2-7; 10 bases line up with TRBD2. CDR1 is SGHAT and CDR2 is FQNNGV in the germline V gene. The CDR3 consists of 16 residues. The ends lost 1 base at V and 4 bases at J; junction bases unmatched: 7. The CDR3 loop reads CASSLAPSGGTYEQYF. CDR3 coding DNA: TGTGCCAGCAGCTTAGCTCCTAGCGGGGGCACTTACGAGCAGTACTTC.

The CDR3 here is CASSIGQGGWTTEAFF. CDR3 coding DNA: TGTGCCAGCAGCATCGGACAGGGAGGGTGGACCACTGAAGCTTTCTTT. V gene TRBV5-4 combines with J gene TRBJ1-1, with 8 bases fitting TRBD1. The CDR3 spans 16 residues. Germline trimming cut 4 bases from V and 4 bases from J; bases unmatched to any gene: 12. Looked up from germline, CDR1 is SGHNT and CDR2 is YYREEE (reference sequence). Filled out from reference TRBV5-4 and TRBJ1-1, the complete variable domain reads ETGVTQSPTHLIKTRGQQVTLRCSSQSGHNTVSWYQQALGQGPQFIFQYYREEENGRGNFPPRFSGLQFPNYSSELNVNALELDDSALYLCASSIGQGGWTTEAFFGQGTRLTVV.